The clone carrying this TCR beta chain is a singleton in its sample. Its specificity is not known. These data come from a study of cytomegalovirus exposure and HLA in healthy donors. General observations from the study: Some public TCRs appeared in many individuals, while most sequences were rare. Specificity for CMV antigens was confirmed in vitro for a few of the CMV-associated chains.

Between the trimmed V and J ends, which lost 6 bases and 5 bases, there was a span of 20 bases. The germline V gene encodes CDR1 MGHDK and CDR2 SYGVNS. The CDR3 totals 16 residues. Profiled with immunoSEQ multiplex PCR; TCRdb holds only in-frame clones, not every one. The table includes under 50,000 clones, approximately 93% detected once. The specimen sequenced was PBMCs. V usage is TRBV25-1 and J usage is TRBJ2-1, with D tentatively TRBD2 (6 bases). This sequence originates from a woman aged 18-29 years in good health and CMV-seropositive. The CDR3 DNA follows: TGTGCCAGCAGAGGCCCATCAGTTTGGGGGGACAATGAGCAGTTCTTC. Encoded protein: CASRGPSVWGDNEQFF.